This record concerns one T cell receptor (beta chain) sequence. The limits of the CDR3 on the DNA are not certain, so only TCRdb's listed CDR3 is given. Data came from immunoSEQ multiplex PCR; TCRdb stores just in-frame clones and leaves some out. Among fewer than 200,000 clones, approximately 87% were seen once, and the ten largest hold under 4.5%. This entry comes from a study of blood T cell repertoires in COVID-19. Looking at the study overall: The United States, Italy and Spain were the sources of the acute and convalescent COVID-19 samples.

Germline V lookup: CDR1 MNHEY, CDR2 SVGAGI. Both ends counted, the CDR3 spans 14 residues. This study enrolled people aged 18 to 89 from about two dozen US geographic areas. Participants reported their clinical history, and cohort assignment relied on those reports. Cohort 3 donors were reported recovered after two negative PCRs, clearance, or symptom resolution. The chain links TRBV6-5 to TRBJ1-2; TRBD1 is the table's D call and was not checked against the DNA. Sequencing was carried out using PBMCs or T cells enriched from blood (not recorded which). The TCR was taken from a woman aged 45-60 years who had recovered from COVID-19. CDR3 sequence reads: CASSTSTGGYGYTF.